These 16 T cell receptor beta chains originate from one sample sequenced in a study of OX40 agonist ivuxolimab in advanced cancers. The protocol was immunoSEQ multiplex PCR, while the TCRdb copy is restricted to in-frame clones and leaves out a portion. The data show 35,000 to 45,000 clones, with 86% seen just once and 21% held by the top ten. This material consisted of CD4+ or CD8+ T cells sorted from blood, taken in a trial of the OX40 agonist ivuxolimab. The receptors stem from an adult with an advanced solid tumor such as melanoma, head and neck, liver or kidney cancer.

This rearrangement joins TRBV5-6 to TRBJ2-6; perhaps TRBD1 as D (6 bases). CDR3 length: 16 amino acids. Per the germline V gene, CDR1 is SGHDT and CDR2 is YYEEEE. V lost 4 bases and J lost 10, with 21 bases in between. The CDR3 nucleotides read TGTGCCAGCAGCCCCTTCAGGGGAACCCCCTCAAACGTCCTGACTTTC. Translating it yields CASSPFRGTPSNVLTF.

The chain joins TRBV2 to TRBJ2-7; a weak D match, TRBD2 (7 bases). This CDR3 has 13 amino acids. Germline CDR1 is SNHLY and CDR2 is FYNNEI. V lost 11 bases, J lost 1 base, and 15 bases lay in between. In DNA form, the CDR3 reads TGTGCCCTAGGGGGGGCTAATTCCTACGAGCAGTACGTC. Protein: CALGGANSYEQYV.

The chain joins TRBV19 to TRBJ2-5; D is perhaps TRBD1 (6 bases). Per the germline V gene, CDR1 is LNHDA and CDR2 is SQIVND (reference sequence). V was shortened by 1 base and J by 1 base, with 13 bases between the two germline ends. This CDR3 comprises 16 residues. The CDR3 sequence: CASSIGLRQVQETQYF. The CDR3 nucleotides are TGTGCCAGTAGTATAGGATTGAGACAGGTCCAAGAGACCCAGTACTTC.

This chain uses TRBV7-3 with TRBJ2-6; a possible D gene is TRBD2 (6 bases). CDR1 is SGHTA and CDR2 is FQGTGA in the germline V gene. V lost 1 base and J lost 0, with 7 bases in between. This CDR3 spans 16 amino acids. The CDR3 loop reads CASSLIGSSGANVLTF. The CDR3 DNA follows: TGTGCCAGCAGCTTAATCGGGAGCTCTGGGGCCAACGTCCTGACTTTC.

This sequence joins TRBV27 and TRBJ1-2; tentatively, D is TRBD1 (5 bases). The V gene's germline CDR1 is MNHEY and CDR2 SMNVEV (reference sequence). This CDR3 comprises 15 residues. Between the trimmed V and J ends, which lost 4 bases and 1 base, there was a span of 13 bases. The CDR3 here is CASSSGIINNYGYTF. In nucleotides, the CDR3 is TGTGCCAGCAGTTCAGGGATTATAAATAACTATGGCTACACCTTC.

Note on this clone: Within the sample, other DNA sequences also encode this same CDR3. This chain joins TRBV4-3 and TRBJ1-2; D unresolved. This CDR3 comprises 15 residues. The germline CDR1 and CDR2 sequences are LGHNA and YSLEER. V lost 0 bases and J lost 0, with 8 bases in between. In DNA form, the CDR3 reads TGCGCCAGCAGCCAAGAAGCAGATACTAACTATGGCTACACCTTC. This sequence encodes CASSQEADTNYGYTF.

The V call is TRBV7-8, the J call TRBJ2-1, with 9 bases fitting TRBD2. The CDR3 is 15 amino acids. Trimming at V came to 6 bases and at J to 2 bases, leaving 5 bases not matched to a gene. The germline V gene encodes CDR1 SGHVS and CDR2 FQNEAQ. The CDR3 DNA follows: TGTGCCAGCAGTCCGACTAGCGGAGCCTACAATGAGCAGTTCTTC. This translates into CASSPTSGAYNEQFF.

CDR3 sequence reads: CASSLVTSNTGELFF. The CDR3 DNA reads as TGTGCCAGCAGTTTGGTCACTTCGAACACCGGGGAGCTGTTTTTT. This chain links TRBV28 with TRBJ2-2, with D uncertain. The CDR3 has 15 amino acids. Per the germline V gene, CDR1 is MDHEN and CDR2 is SYDVKM. Between the trimmed V and J ends, which lost 3 bases and 0 bases, there was a span of 8 bases. The whole variable domain, remainder taken from reference TRBV28 and TRBJ2-2, is DVKVTQSSRYLVKRTGEKVFLECVQDMDHENMFWYRQDPGLGLRLIYFSYDVKMKEKGDIPEGYSVSREKKERFSLILESASTNQTSMYLCASSLVTSNTGELFFGEGSRLTVL.

This clone was seen just once. The chain recombines TRBV5-1 with TRBJ1-1; D is ambiguous. Per the germline V gene, CDR1 is SGHRS and CDR2 is YFSETQ. V was clipped by 1 base and J by 3 bases, with 19 bases between them. This CDR3 contains 17 residues. Here the CDR3 DNA reads TGCGCCAGCAGCTTGAGGGCAGATGTCAATAGAGACACTGAAGCTTTCTTT. This sequence encodes CASSLRADVNRDTEAFF.

The chain employs TRBV7-2 and TRBJ2-3, with 13 positions matching TRBD2. Germline-derived CDR1 and CDR2 are SGHTA and FQGNSA. The V and J ends lost 5 bases and 6 bases, in that order; junction bases with no gene match: 2. The CDR3 is made up of 14 amino acids. The CDR3 coding sequence is TGTGCCAGCAGCCTGGGACTAGCGGGGGATACGCAGTATTTT. Its translation: CASSLGLAGDTQYF.

The chain uses TRBV27 and TRBJ2-7; D is uncertain. Looked up from germline, CDR1 is MNHEY and CDR2 is SMNVEV (reference sequence). This CDR3 spans 14 amino acids. Trimming removed 6 bases at V and 2 bases at J, with 14 bases between. The CDR3 coding sequence is TGTGCCAGCAGGGAACTCCAGGCACCCTACGAGCAGTACTTC. It is translated as CASRELQAPYEQYF.

This chain connects TRBV28 to TRBJ2-7, with 9 bases lining up with TRBD1. V shed 4 bases and J 2 bases; nucleotides not matched to a gene: 3. Germline lookup yields CDR1 MDHEN and CDR2 SYDVKM. The CDR3 loop spans 14 amino acids. The CDR3 nucleotides read TGTGCCAGCAGTTCCGGACAGGGGACCTACGAGCAGTACGTC. This sequence encodes CASSSGQGTYEQYV.

The rearrangement joins TRBV7-9 to TRBJ2-2, with D possibly being TRBD1 (6 bases). V lost 5 bases to trimming and J lost 5 bases, with 15 bases between them. CDR1 is SEHNR and CDR2 is FQNEAQ in the germline V gene (reference sequence). This CDR3 is built from 15 residues. The CDR3 DNA is TGTGCCAGCAGCCCCGGACCAGGGGAAACCGGGGAGCTGTTTTTT. It translates to CASSPGPGETGELFF.

The chain joins TRBV7-9 to TRBJ2-7; D is perhaps TRBD2 (5 bases). The CDR3 has 16 amino acids. Germline V gene lookup returns CDR1 SEHNR and CDR2 FQNEAQ (reference sequence). Trimming shortened V by 5 bases and J by 1 base, and 18 bases separated the two germline ends. The CDR3 protein is CASSPMEGSGSYEQYF. CDR3 sequence (DNA): TGTGCCAGCAGCCCAATGGAAGGGAGTGGATCCTACGAGCAGTACTTC. The variable domain in full, with the rest retrieved from reference TRBV7-9 and TRBJ2-7, is DTGVSQNPRHKITKRGQNVTFRCDPISEHNRLYWYRQTLGQGPEFLTYFQNEAQLEKSRLLSDRFSAERPKGSFSTLEIQRTEQGDSAMYLCASSPMEGSGSYEQYFGPGTRLTVT.

This chain links TRBV4-1 with TRBJ2-7, with no clear D. This CDR3 is 13 amino acids long. CDR1 MGHRA and CDR2 YSYEKL come from the germline V gene. V lost 4 bases, J lost 1 base, and 8 bases lay in between. This CDR3 is CASSRGISYEQYV. The CDR3 DNA is TGCGCCAGCAGCCGTGGCATTTCCTACGAGCAGTACGTC.

This clone was counted only a few times. The gene calls are TRBV4-3 and TRBJ2-2, with D uncertain. Germline CDR1 is LGHNA and CDR2 is YSLEER. Trimming took 3 bases from V and 6 from J, leaving 11 bases between them. The CDR3 runs 14 residues. DNA of the CDR3: TGCGCCAGCAGCCACGAACTTTGGGCCGGGGAGCTGTTTTTT. Translated, it gives CASSHELWAGELFF.